Listed below are T cell receptor beta chains from one sample, sequenced in a study of T cell changes during pregnancy in multiple sclerosis. Method: immunoSEQ multiplex PCR; TCRdb's copy keeps in-frame clones and lacks some. Among tens of thousands of clones, 80% to 90% were seen once, and the ten largest hold 6.5% to 9.5%. Sample: CD8+ T cells from peripheral blood mononuclear cells, taken in the second trimester of pregnancy. The origin of the receptors is a female donor with multiple sclerosis, enrolled in a pregnancy study. Both conserved end residues are part of each CDR3. D genes are given only for firm matches. Expanded clones get a size class; other rows say once, few or many, or leave the size out.

v_gene	j_gene	d_gene	abundance	CDR3aa	CDR3nt
TRBV13	TRBJ2-5	NA	NA	CASSLSVVRETQYF	TGTGCCAGCAGCTTATCGGTCGTGCGGGAGACCCAGTACTTC
TRBV2	TRBJ2-7	NA	NA	CARQEGRTSYEQYF	TGTGCCAGACAGGAGGGACGCACTTCCTACGAGCAGTACTTC
TRBV4-1	TRBJ2-7	NA	NA	CASSQEWTGTSIYF	TGCGCCAGCAGCCAGGAATGGACCGGGACATCGATATACTTC
TRBV19	TRBJ1-4	NA	NA	CASSILFSSGNAANEKLFF	TGTGCCAGTAGTATCCTTTTCTCTTCCGGAAACGCGGCTAATGAAAAACTGTTTTTT
TRBV12-5	TRBJ1-2	TRBD1	NA	CASGGDRGQDYGYTF	TGTGCTAGTGGCGGCGACAGGGGGCAGGACTATGGCTACACCTTC
TRBV25-1	TRBJ2-5	NA	NA	CASTPGHLETQYF	TGTGCCAGCACACCGGGACATCTAGAGACCCAGTACTTC
TRBV4-1	TRBJ2-7	TRBD2	NA	CASSLSLAGAYEQYF	TGCGCCAGCAGCCTAAGTCTAGCGGGAGCCTACGAGCAGTACTTC
TRBV6-6	TRBJ2-3	NA	NA	CASCGVSTDTQYF	TGTGCCAGCTGCGGGGTGAGCACAGATACGCAGTATTTT
TRBV6-1	TRBJ2-3	TRBD2	NA	CASSEGLAGPTDTQYF	TGTGCCAGCAGTGAAGGACTAGCGGGCCCAACAGATACGCAGTATTTT
TRBV6-1	TRBJ1-1	NA	NA	CASSEGLFKRAEAFF	TGTGCCAGCAGTGAGGGACTCTTTAAACGAGCTGAAGCTTTCTTT
TRBV27	TRBJ2-5	TRBD1	NA	CASSFRQGSRETQYF	TGTGCCAGCAGTTTTAGACAGGGTAGTAGAGAGACCCAGTACTTC
TRBV7-9	TRBJ1-3	NA	NA	CASSSGVFGNTIYF	TGTGCCAGCAGCTCGGGGGTTTTTGGAAACACCATATATTTT
TRBV5-1	TRBJ2-7	TRBD1	NA	CASSVFGGQIPYEQYF	TGCGCCAGCAGCGTCTTTGGGGGACAGATTCCCTACGAGCAGTACTTC
TRBV9	TRBJ1-2	TRBD1	NA	CASSVSGQGGDGYTF	TGTGCCAGCAGCGTTTCAGGACAGGGAGGAGATGGCTACACCTTC
TRBV13	TRBJ1-4	TRBD1	NA	CASSTLQDREEKLFF	TGTGCCAGCAGCACCCTCCAGGACAGGGAAGAAAAACTGTTTTTT
TRBV9	TRBJ2-3	NA	NA	CASSVSSGVGNTQYF	TGTGCCAGCAGCGTCTCATCCGGGGTCGGGAATACGCAGTATTTT
TRBV9	TRBJ1-5	TRBD1	few	CASSPTGAEPQHF	TGTGCCAGCAGCCCGACAGGGGCGGAGCCCCAGCATTTT
TRBV15	TRBJ2-5	TRBD2	NA	CATSPGGQETQYF	TGTGCCACCAGTCCGGGGGGCCAAGAGACCCAGTACTTC
TRBV5-6	TRBJ1-1	NA	once	CASSLGDTEAFF	TGTGCCAGCAGCTTAGGGGACACTGAAGCTTTCTTT
TRBV9	TRBJ2-7	TRBD1	NA	CASSPRTGAYEQYF	TGTGCCAGCAGCCCACGGACAGGAGCTTACGAGCAGTACTTC
TRBV6-4	TRBJ1-2	TRBD1	NA	CATLDRDRDGYTF	TGTGCCACGTTGGACAGGGATAGGGATGGCTACACCTTC
TRBV9	TRBJ2-3	TRBD2	NA	CASSASGVSTDTQYF	TGTGCCAGCAGCGCGAGCGGGGTGAGCACAGATACGCAGTATTTT
TRBV30	TRBJ2-2	NA	NA	CACRGVGESGELFF	TGTGCCTGCCGCGGTGTCGGGGAGTCCGGGGAGCTGTTTTTT
TRBV5-8	TRBJ1-1	TRBD1	NA	CASSFRGHATEAFF	TGTGCCAGCAGCTTCAGGGGGCACGCCACTGAAGCTTTCTTT
TRBV6-1	TRBJ2-5	NA	NA	CASSEIEGQGGETQYF	TGTGCCAGCAGTGAAATCGAGGGGCAGGGGGGAGAGACCCAGTACTTC
TRBV6-6	TRBJ2-1	TRBD2	NA	CASSYMGGYNEQFF	TGTGCCAGCAGTTACATGGGGGGGTACAATGAGCAGTTCTTC
TRBV12-1	TRBJ2-1	NA	once	CASSTQQGAINEQFF	TGTGCCAGCAGCACCCAACAGGGGGCGATCAATGAGCAGTTCTTC
TRBV6-6	TRBJ2-2	TRBD1	NA	CASSYSAGGTGELFF	TGTGCCAGCAGTTACTCGGCAGGGGGAACCGGGGAGCTGTTTTTT
TRBV4-1	TRBJ1-1	NA	NA	CASSQVVHQNTEAFF	TGCGCCAGCAGCCAAGTTGTACACCAGAACACTGAAGCTTTCTTT
TRBV13	TRBJ1-1	NA	NA	CASSTQRSQTSEAFF	TGTGCCAGCAGCACCCAACGGTCGCAAACCTCTGAAGCTTTCTTT
TRBV15	TRBJ1-1	NA	NA	CATSVQGLGMGTEAFF	TGTGCCACCAGCGTACAGGGCCTTGGGATGGGCACTGAAGCTTTCTTT
TRBV9	TRBJ1-1	NA	NA	CASSPPAGGYRSTEAFF	TGTGCCAGCAGCCCCCCTGCGGGAGGATATCGAAGCACTGAAGCTTTCTTT
TRBV7-8	TRBJ1-2	NA	NA	CASSLDRGAYGYTF	TGTGCCAGCAGCTTAGATCGGGGGGCTTATGGCTACACCTTC
TRBV2	TRBJ1-1	TRBD1	NA	CASRSGQGAGTEAFF	TGTGCCAGCAGGTCGGGACAGGGGGCGGGTACTGAAGCTTTCTTT
TRBV27	TRBJ1-2	NA	NA	CASSLATGMNYGYTF	TGTGCCAGCAGTTTGGCTACCGGGATGAACTATGGCTACACCTTC
TRBV7-9	TRBJ1-2	NA	NA	CASRRGAYGYTF	TGTGCCAGCAGACGGGGGGCCTATGGCTACACCTTC
TRBV2	TRBJ2-3	TRBD2	NA	CASSVGRGGTDTQYF	TGTGCCAGCAGTGTTGGGCGGGGGGGCACAGATACGCAGTATTTT
TRBV6-1	TRBJ2-7	NA	NA	CASNNRATYEQYF	TGTGCCAGCAATAACAGGGCTACCTACGAGCAGTACTTC
TRBV2	TRBJ2-7	TRBD2	NA	CASSEALRGESSYEQYF	TGTGCCAGCAGTGAAGCGCTTCGGGGGGAGAGCTCCTACGAGCAGTACTTC
TRBV9	TRBJ1-2	TRBD1	NA	CASSVGDRGYGYTF	TGTGCCAGCAGCGTAGGGGACAGGGGGTATGGCTACACCTTC
TRBV9	TRBJ2-1	NA	NA	CASSVAADYNEQFF	TGTGCCAGCAGCGTAGCAGCGGACTACAATGAGCAGTTCTTC
TRBV29-1	TRBJ1-2	NA	NA	CSVDRESYGYTF	TGCAGCGTTGACAGGGAATCCTATGGCTACACCTTC
TRBV5-6	TRBJ2-1	TRBD1	NA	CASSPGTRGHNEQFF	TGTGCCAGCAGCCCTGGGACCAGGGGGCACAATGAGCAGTTCTTC
TRBV7-8	TRBJ1-1	NA	NA	CASSSGRVGRNTEAFF	TGTGCCAGCAGCTCGGGTCGGGTTGGGAGGAACACTGAAGCTTTCTTT
TRBV13	TRBJ2-7	TRBD2	NA	CASSSPGGRYREQYF	TGTGCCAGCAGCTCCCCGGGGGGGAGATATCGCGAGCAGTACTTC
TRBV13	TRBJ1-2	TRBD1	NA	CASSLGLQGVAGGYTF	TGTGCCAGCAGCTTAGGCCTACAGGGGGTGGCGGGAGGCTACACCTTC
TRBV14	TRBJ2-1	NA	NA	CASSQLGGGLYNEQFF	TGTGCCAGCAGCCAATTGGGGGGGGGCCTATACAATGAGCAGTTCTTC
TRBV4-2	TRBJ2-7	TRBD1	once	CASSQEGGQAERSYEQYF	TGTGCCAGCAGCCAAGAGGGCGGACAGGCCGAACGGTCCTACGAGCAGTACTTC
TRBV5-4	TRBJ1-5	NA	NA	CASSFWGGNQPQHF	TGTGCCAGCAGCTTTTGGGGGGGCAATCAGCCCCAGCATTTT
TRBV7-8	TRBJ2-7	NA	NA	CASSFSEGEAYEQYF	TGTGCCAGCAGCTTCAGTGAAGGAGAGGCCTACGAGCAGTACTTC
TRBV10-3	TRBJ2-7	TRBD2	NA	CAISGGLANSYEQYF	TGTGCCATCAGTGGGGGACTAGCAAACTCCTACGAGCAGTACTTC
TRBV30	TRBJ2-3	NA	NA	CSSQGTDTQYF	TGTTCCAGTCAAGGCACAGATACGCAGTATTTT
TRBV9	TRBJ1-6	NA	NA	CASSAVPFSYNSPLHF	TGTGCCAGCAGCGCAGTCCCCTTCTCCTATAATTCACCCCTCCACTTT
TRBV9	TRBJ1-2	TRBD1	NA	CASSSGQGADGYTF	TGTGCCAGCAGCTCGGGACAGGGGGCAGATGGCTACACCTTC